This T cell receptor (beta chain) came from a study of tumor-infiltrating lymphocytes in primary liver carcinoma (dated by TCRdb to about 2017). In the study overall: Of the five patients, three men and two women aged 30 to 69 years, four had hepatocellular carcinoma and one had combined HCC and intrahepatic cholangiocarcinoma. The study combined TCRbeta repertoire sequencing, expression microarrays and whole-exome sequencing across five regions of each liver tumor, with adjacent normal tissue and blood. Repertoires from technical replicates were highly reproducible, with mean shared-clone rates near 0.89 and correlation coefficients above 0.95. A total of 35 or so specimens from 5 patients went through TCRbeta repertoire sequencing, namely 25 tumor regions, 5 adjacent noncancerous liver tissues and 5 peripheral blood samples. The tumors of the five patients were staged as T1-T3 N0M0, with maximum diameters ranging from roughly 4 to 10 cm. The roughly 25 tumor region samples were profiled with Agilent mRNA microarrays so that TCRbeta repertoire diversity could be related to the local molecular phenotype. Each sample produced roughly 3.5 to 7.13 million productive TCRbeta reads, and read depth showed no significant difference between tissue types. What the study reported, not specific to this receptor: Just about 8-25% of top clones turned up in all five regions of a tumor, which suggests spatial heterogeneity among tumor-infiltrating T cells. Repertoire overlap was found to be higher between tumor regions (mean roughly 36%) than between tumor-adjacent (around 17%) or tumor-blood (about 14%) pairs, consistent with antigen-driven expansion. Only the TCR beta chain was sequenced, so true repertoire diversity is likely underestimated because unpaired alpha chains were not captured. Comparison of CD4+ and CD8+ T cell repertoires was precluded by the use of bulk unsorted samples. Only 4 or 5 patients were included in the study, and the authors note that the findings should be validated in a larger study. Compared with blood, tumors had a significantly larger share of the repertoire taken up by the top 250 clones (p = 0.039).

Points on this clonotype: Its antigen remains undetermined. The junction differs from germline at one of its ends, possibly a read error.

Using a constant-region primer and ProtoScript II reverse transcriptase, TCRbeta-specific cDNA was reverse-transcribed from 400 to 550 ng total RNA. The TCRbeta libraries were prepared through three rounds of nested multiplex PCR following a slightly modified ARM-PCR procedure. Each of the first two PCR rounds ran for approximately 10 cycles using multiplex TRBV1-TRBV30 forward primers together with a Cbeta reverse primer. Sample barcodes and Illumina adapters were attached in a final 25-cycle PCR using Deep VentR polymerase. Amplicons of 200-500 bp were gel-purified with a QIAquick gel extraction kit before sequencing. An Illumina HiSeq 2500 was used to sequence the TCRbeta amplicons with 250-bp paired-end reads. In the authors' own workflow: Reads were quality-trimmed with Trimmomatic v0.33, and paired reads were merged with FLASH v1.2.11 to recover full CDR3 sequences. V, D and J germline segments were assigned to the rearranged TCRbeta sequences by MiGEC v1.2.1b. Clonotype statistics and Shannon-Wiener diversity indices were calculated with VDJtools v1.0.0. To reduce sampling bias, subsequent analyses other than the diversity analysis used only the 250 most abundant clonotypes in each sample. The public reads were reprocessed in TCRdb via fastp at Q25 and MiXCR, keeping in-frame beta chains. Each CDR3 protein gets just one entry, which takes the most common genes and DNA from the rows behind it. In this record, the V and J calls reflect TCRdb's handling and not the investigators' own analysis. This sample comprises tens of thousands of distinct CDR3 sequences, 71% of them detected only once. The leading ten clones occupy roughly 40% of the sample.

Without any cell sorting, total RNA and DNA were co-extracted from around 18-30 mg of bulk tissue using the AllPrep DNA/RNA mini kit. Between November 2015 and March 2016, a handful of patients in China with histopathologically diagnosed primary liver carcinoma had surgical resection. Chronic HBV infection was present in the patients, and the patients were treatment-naive at sampling. Five spatially separated regions were sampled from each tumor: the superior, inferior, left-lateral and right-lateral poles, plus the tumor centre. According to histology, viable tumor cells made up more than 75% of every tumor sample. Fresh tumor and adjacent tissue pieces were bisected; one half was stored in RNAlater at -80°C, the other sent for histology. Including the terminal cysteine and phenylalanine, the CDR3 comprises 16 residues. Of all the DNA, just the CDR3 is kept, 48 bases in frame from base 1. The germline V gene (reference sequence) gives CDR1 as SGHNT and CDR2 as YYREEE.

The chain is made from TRBV5-4 and TRBJ1-6, with no confidently assigned D gene. The source of this sequence is a man aged 40-49 years with primary liver carcinoma and hepatitis B virus infection. The sequenced material came from liver tumor tissue from sampling region 4. The cell subset or site label on this specimen signifies: tumor region T4, right-lateral pole. The nucleotide sequence reads TGTGCCAGCAGCTCGCATCCCGGACCGCAGAATTCACCCCTCTACTTT. Translation gives CASSSHPGPQNSPLYF.